This TCR beta chain is from a study of OX40 agonist ivuxolimab in advanced cancers. General observations from the study: Mean expanded clone counts were higher in CD8+ than CD4+ T cells.

Using immunoSEQ multiplex PCR, the repertoire was profiled, and TCRdb retains in-frame clones only, with some absent. This sample has about 38,000 clones; about three quarters occur once, and the top ten carry 7.5% to 10%. This CDR3 has 17 amino acids. Germline lookup yields CDR1 MNHEY and CDR2 SMNVEV (reference sequence). Trimming stripped 2 bases from V and 0 bases from J, with 14 bases between. There are a few counts of this clone. Its antigen is still unknown. Any history of autoimmune disease or systemic immunosuppression disqualified patients. This TCR was sampled from an adult with an advanced solid tumor such as melanoma, head and neck, liver or kidney cancer. The material was CD4+ or CD8+ T cells sorted from blood, obtained in a trial of the OX40 agonist ivuxolimab. This chain connects TRBV27 to TRBJ1-5; tentatively, D is TRBD1 (6 bases). CDR3: CASSLGGAQYSNQPQHF. In nucleotides, the CDR3 is TGTGCCAGCAGTTTAGGGGGGGCCCAATATAGCAATCAGCCCCAGCATTTT.